The 27 T cell receptor beta chains presented below share a single source sample, sequenced in a study of T cell responses to AZD1222 COVID-19 vaccine. Sequenced by immunoSEQ multiplex PCR; TCRdb stores in-frame clones only, minus some. Of roughly 50,000 clones detected, over 75% appear once; the ten largest clones hold approximately 5%. This material consisted of peripheral blood, taken 28 days after the second AZD1222 dose. These receptors were collected from an adult who received the AZD1222 COVID-19 vaccine.

This chain joins TRBV7-3 and TRBJ2-1, with 15 bases identical to TRBD2. The CDR3 consists of 14 residues. V lost 3 bases, J lost 9 bases, and 0 bases stayed unmatched. Germline CDR1 is SGHTA and CDR2 is FQGTGA. CDR3 sequence: CASSLGLAGGEQFF. CDR3 nucleotide sequence: TGTGCCAGCAGCTTGGGACTAGCGGGGGGTGAGCAGTTCTTC.

The chain has TRBV5-5 and TRBJ1-2, with D unresolved. This CDR3 has 13 residues. CDR1 and CDR2 (germline): SGHKS, YYEKEE (reference sequence). V gave up 1 base and J gave up 2 bases, with 6 bases separating them. The CDR3 sequence is CASSLYGNYGYTF. CDR3 DNA sequence: TGTGCCAGCAGCTTGTACGGAAACTATGGCTACACCTTC.

The gene calls are TRBV4-2 and TRBJ2-1; 11 bases are a match to TRBD1. Unmatched junction bases numbered 8, after V lost 4 bases and J lost 6 bases. This CDR3 spans 16 amino acids. Germline V CDR1 and CDR2: LGHNA, YNFKEQ. CDR3 region: CASSPTGTGGGNEQFF. CDR3 in DNA: TGTGCCAGCAGCCCGACCGGGACAGGGGGGGGCAATGAGCAGTTCTTC.

The chain uses TRBV29-1 and TRBJ2-1; 13 bases map to TRBD2. The CDR3 is 15 amino acids. V dropped 5 bases and J dropped 2; count of bases not matched to a gene: 3. Germline CDR1 and CDR2: SQVTM and ANQGSEA. The CDR3 DNA reads as TGCAGCGTTCGGGGACTAGCGGGACCCTACAATGAGCAGTTCTTC. Encoded protein: CSVRGLAGPYNEQFF.

V is TRBV2 and J is TRBJ1-1; D might be TRBD1 (5 bases). Between the trimmed V and J ends, which lost 4 bases and 11 bases, there was a span of 14 bases. The CDR3 sequence is 12 residues long. Per germline, CDR1 SNHLY and CDR2 FYNNEI. The CDR3 nucleotides read TGTGCCAGCAGTGGCCGTCAAGGGGAGGCTTTCTTT. This codes for CASSGRQGEAFF.

The chain couples TRBV6-5 to TRBJ2-7; D is ambiguous. The CDR3 has 15 residues. The germline V gene has CDR1 MNHEY and CDR2 SVGAGI. V was clipped by 2 bases and J by 1 base, with 12 bases between them. Written as DNA, the CDR3 is TGTGCCAGCAGTTACGGTGACGGGTCTTCCTACGAGCAGTACTTC. It specifies CASSYGDGSSYEQYF.

The chain couples TRBV27 to TRBJ1-6, with D unresolved. Germline V gene data show CDR1 as MNHEY and CDR2 as SMNVEV (reference sequence). CDR3 length equals 15 residues. V was pared by 7 bases and J by 0 bases, with 10 bases between. CDR3 nucleotide sequence: TGTGCCAGCACCGACAAGAGCTCCTATAATTCACCCCTCCACTTT. It codes for CASTDKSSYNSPLHF.

The V call is TRBV5-8, the J call TRBJ2-2, with D perhaps matching TRBD1 (6 bases). The germline V gene encodes CDR1 SGHTS and CDR2 YDEGEE. The CDR3 loop spans 15 amino acids. Trimming shortened V by 4 bases and J by 1 base, and 11 bases separated the two germline ends. CDR3 in DNA: TGTGCCAGCAGCCCGTTACAGGGGAACACCGGGGAGCTGTTTTTT. Residues: CASSPLQGNTGELFF.

This chain links TRBV4-1 with TRBJ1-1, with 9 bases fitting TRBD1. The CDR3 has 15 amino acids. Trimming at V came to 0 bases and at J to 7 bases, leaving 6 bases not matched to a gene. The germline gives CDR1 MGHRA, CDR2 YSYEKL. The CDR3 spells CASSQEMGTGFEAFF. The CDR3 nucleotides read TGCGCCAGCAGCCAAGAAATGGGGACAGGGTTTGAAGCTTTCTTT.

This sequence joins TRBV5-6 and TRBJ1-4; maybe TRBD1 (6 bases). Deletions cut 3 bases from V and 7 bases from J, with 16 bases between. The length of the CDR3 is 15 residues. Per the germline V gene, CDR1 is SGHDT and CDR2 is YYEEEE. The CDR3 protein is CASSSNTGRGEKLFF. Written as DNA, the CDR3 is TGTGCCAGCAGCTCCAACACAGGGCGCGGTGAAAAACTGTTTTTT.

The chain employs TRBV6-5 and TRBJ2-3; maybe TRBD2 (7 bases). From germline, CDR1 is MNHEY and CDR2 SVGAGI. The CDR3 runs to 12 residues. Trimming shortened V by 8 bases and J by 5 bases, and 11 bases separated the two germline ends. The CDR3 region is CASGGAIDTQYF. The CDR3 bases are TGTGCCAGCGGGGGGGCTATAGATACGCAGTATTTT.

This chain uses TRBV7-9 with TRBJ1-1, with D possibly being TRBD1 (6 bases). The CDR3 has 12 residues. Trimming took off 5 bases at V and 11 bases at J, with 15 bases between the two ends. Germline lookup yields CDR1 SEHNR and CDR2 FQNEAQ (reference sequence). The CDR3 is CASSPTDTGAFF. Here the CDR3 DNA reads TGTGCCAGCAGCCCGACGGACACAGGGGCTTTCTTT.

This chain joins TRBV12-3 or TRBV12-4 and TRBJ2-7, with unresolved D. Between the trimmed V and J ends, which lost 1 base and 2 bases, there was a span of 6 bases. CDR3 length: 13 amino acids. Here the CDR3 reads CASSLGLPYEQYF. Here the CDR3 DNA reads TGTGCCAGCAGTTTAGGCCTTCCCTACGAGCAGTACTTC.

J is TRBJ1-1 and V is TRBV19; possibly TRBD1 for D (5 bases). From germline, CDR1 is LNHDA and CDR2 SQIVND (reference sequence). The CDR3 is 13 residues long. The V gene lost 7 bases and the J gene lost 1 base, with 10 bases spanning the gap. The DNA for the CDR3 is TGTGCCAGTATTCTAGACAGGAACACTGAAGCTTTCTTT. Translated, it gives CASILDRNTEAFF. The variable domain in full, completed from reference TRBV19 and TRBJ1-1, reads DGGITQSPKYLFRKEGQNVTLSCEQNLNHDAMYWYRQDPGQGLRLIYYSQIVNDFQKGDIAEGYSVSREKKESFPLTVTSAQKNPTAFYLCASILDRNTEAFFGQGTRLTVV.

This clone was seen only a few times. V is TRBV11-2 and J is TRBJ1-2; D gene ambiguous. Per the germline V gene, CDR1 is SGHAT and CDR2 is FQNNGV. The CDR3 extends over 17 amino acids. With 2 bases removed from V and 4 bases from J, the gap between germline ends came to 20 bases. The CDR3 DNA is TGTGCCAGCAGCTTAAGGAGATCCGGTCTGTCATTCTATGGCTACACCTTC. Translating gives CASSLRRSGLSFYGYTF.

The chain couples TRBV6-5 to TRBJ2-7; 7 bases match TRBD2. The CDR3 length is 12 residues. The junction had 5 bases not matched to a gene; V was cut back by 10 bases and J by 2 bases. In germline, CDR1 is MNHEY, CDR2 SVGAGI. CDR3 sequence (DNA): TGTGCCACCAGGGACTATCCCTACGAGCAGTACTTC. This encodes CATRDYPYEQYF.

The chain combines TRBV9 with TRBJ1-4, with D perhaps TRBD1 (6 bases). CDR1 and CDR2 from the germline V gene are SGDLS and YYNGEE. Trimming took off 1 base at V and 6 bases at J, with 13 bases between the two ends. This CDR3 is built from 15 residues. CDR3 protein: CASSVRPAGDEKLFF. CDR3 bases: TGTGCCAGCAGCGTAAGACCGGCAGGGGATGAAAAACTGTTTTTT.

This clone was recorded only once. The CDR3 DNA reads TGTGCCAGTAGCCCGACAGGTATAGGAGGCTACACCTTC. It is translated as CASSPTGIGGYTF. This chain links TRBV19 with TRBJ1-2; possible D gene TRBD1, 6 bases. V lost 6 bases and J lost 8, with 16 bases in between. CDR1 and CDR2 (germline): LNHDA, SQIVND (reference sequence). CDR3 length equals 13 residues.

This sequence joins TRBV28 and TRBJ2-7; no clear D gene. CDR1 is MDHEN and CDR2 is SYDVKM in the germline V gene. The CDR3 is 12 residues long. Deletions cut 2 bases from V and 4 bases from J, with 6 bases between. CDR3 protein: CASSLVQYEQYF. The CDR3 nucleotides are TGTGCCAGCAGTTTAGTTCAGTACGAGCAGTACTTC. Together with reference TRBV28 and TRBJ2-7, the CDR3 gives the full variable domain: DVKVTQSSRYLVKRTGEKVFLECVQDMDHENMFWYRQDPGLGLRLIYFSYDVKMKEKGDIPEGYSVSREKKERFSLILESASTNQTSMYLCASSLVQYEQYFGPGTRLTVT.

J is TRBJ2-7 and V is TRBV2; no definite D call. This CDR3 contains 13 residues. In germline, CDR1 is SNHLY, CDR2 FYNNEI. Trimming cost V 8 bases and J 3 bases, with 14 bases left between them. Here the CDR3 reads CASLRESFYEQYF. The CDR3 DNA reads TGTGCCAGCCTAAGGGAATCCTTCTACGAGCAGTACTTC.

The chain carries TRBV19 and TRBJ1-2; 9 bases match TRBD1. Trimming cost V 7 bases and J 7 bases; bases outside gene matches: 13. The length of the CDR3 is 15 residues. Germline V lookup: CDR1 LNHDA, CDR2 SQIVND (reference sequence). The CDR3 protein is CASMSGDRARRGYTF. The CDR3 bases are TGTGCCAGTATGTCCGGGGACAGGGCAAGGCGTGGCTACACCTTC.

The chain couples TRBV5-4 to TRBJ1-3, with a tentative D call TRBD1 (6 bases). The germline CDR1 and CDR2 sequences are SGHNT and YYREEE (reference sequence). The CDR3 is made up of 15 amino acids. V was trimmed by 0 bases and J by 3 bases, leaving 10 bases between them. The CDR3 spells CASSLAGGYGNTIYF. The CDR3 DNA sequence: TGTGCCAGCAGCTTGGCCGGGGGCTATGGAAACACCATATATTTT.

The rearrangement joins TRBV27 to TRBJ1-1; TRBD1 is a possible D gene (6 bases). The V gene's germline CDR1 is MNHEY and CDR2 SMNVEV (reference sequence). This CDR3 comprises 12 residues. Trimming removed 6 bases from V and 11 bases from J, with 16 bases in between. CDR3: CASRTQDRFAFF. CDR3 coding DNA: TGTGCCAGCAGGACTCAAGACAGGTTTGCTTTCTTT.

The CDR3 DNA reads as TGTGCCAGCAATACACCTGGAAACACCATATATTTT. Its translation is CASNTPGNTIYF. V is TRBV28 and J is TRBJ1-3; D is ambiguous. Germline V gives CDR1 MDHEN, CDR2 SYDVKM. The V and J ends lost 7 bases and 2 bases respectively, with 6 bases between them. The CDR3 sequence is 12 residues long. The full variable domain, its missing parts supplied by reference TRBV28 and TRBJ1-3, is DVKVTQSSRYLVKRTGEKVFLECVQDMDHENMFWYRQDPGLGLRLIYFSYDVKMKEKGDIPEGYSVSREKKERFSLILESASTNQTSMYLCASNTPGNTIYFGEGSWLTVV.

The rearrangement joins TRBV5-1 to TRBJ1-1; 8 positions agree with TRBD1. V trimming: 4 bases; J trimming: 0 bases; junction bases outside the gene matches: 8. Germline CDR1 and CDR2: SGHRS and YFSETQ. The CDR3 is made up of 16 amino acids. The CDR3 DNA is TGCGCCAGCAGCCCCCAGACAGGGGCCATGAACACTGAAGCTTTCTTT. This encodes CASSPQTGAMNTEAFF.

The gene calls are TRBV4-1 and TRBJ1-6; D is possibly TRBD1 (5 bases). Trimming cost V 0 bases and J 1 base, with 13 bases left between them. This CDR3 has 18 amino acids. Germline V gene lookup returns CDR1 MGHRA and CDR2 YSYEKL. The CDR3 loop reads CASSQDGRGRSYNSPLHF. CDR3 in DNA: TGCGCCAGCAGCCAAGATGGGAGGGGTCGGTCCTATAATTCACCCCTCCACTTT.

V usage is TRBV21-1 and J usage is TRBJ2-1; TRBD1, the table's D call, lacks a check against the DNA. TRBV21-1 is described as a pseudogene. The CDR3 length is 17 residues. CDR3 loop: CASSSRDRASTGNEQFF. The CDR3 nucleotides are TGTGCCAGCAGCTCCCGGGACAGGGCCTCTACGGGGAATGAGCAGTTCTTC.